The 12 T cell receptor beta chains presented below share a single source sample, sequenced in a study of long-term antiretroviral therapy in people with HIV. It was version v3.0 of the immunoSEQ assay that was run at survey level. Assay: immunoSEQ multiplex PCR; the TCRdb copy retains only in-frame clones and omits some. The data contain roughly 31,000 clones, around nine tenths of them singletons. The sequences come from unsorted PBMCs, collected roughly 5 years before starting antiretroviral therapy. These TCRs come from a man between 50 and 59 years old with HIV.

This clone was detected only a few times. V gene TRBV7-2 combines with J gene TRBJ1-2; D gene uncertain. Germline lookup yields CDR1 SGHTA and CDR2 FQGNSA. The CDR3 consists of 12 residues. V was shortened by 7 bases and J by 2 bases, with 8 bases between the two germline ends. The DNA for the CDR3 is TGTGCCAGCATCAAAAAGAACTATGGCTACACCTTC. Translated, it gives CASIKKNYGYTF.

The gene calls are TRBV6-5 and TRBJ2-3; D not resolved. Germline CDR1 MNHEY, CDR2 SVGAGI. The V gene lost 6 bases and the J gene lost 2 bases, with 12 bases spanning the gap. The CDR3 length is 14 residues. CDR3 coding DNA: TGTGCCAGCAGACCCCGTGGAATCACAGATACGCAGTATTTT. Protein sequence: CASRPRGITDTQYF.

This clone was seen more than once but under ten times. The J gene is TRBJ1-2, the V gene TRBV2, with D possibly matching TRBD1 (6 bases). Trimming cost V 7 bases and J 0 bases, with 12 bases left between them. The CDR3 totals 14 residues. The germline V gene has CDR1 SNHLY and CDR2 FYNNEI. Written as DNA, the CDR3 is TGTGCCAGCACCACCGGACAGACTAACTATGGCTACACCTTC. Translation: CASTTGQTNYGYTF. The full variable domain, rest sourced from reference TRBV2 and TRBJ1-2, is EPEVTQTPSHQVTQMGQEVILRCVPISNHLYFYWYRQILGQKVEFLVSFYNNEISEKSEIFDDQFSVERPDGSNFTLKIRSTKLEDSAMYFCASTTGQTNYGYTFGSGTRLTVV.

The gene calls are TRBV10-1 and TRBJ2-2, with TRBD1 as a possible D gene (6 bases). Per the germline V gene, CDR1 is WNHNN and CDR2 is SYGVQD (reference sequence). V dropped 6 bases and J dropped 5 bases, with 16 bases sitting between them. The CDR3 loop spans 15 amino acids. The CDR3 protein is CASSVDPGVTGELFF. Written as DNA, the CDR3 is TGCGCCAGCAGCGTGGACCCAGGGGTAACCGGGGAGCTGTTTTTT.

This rearrangement joins TRBV19 to TRBJ1-2, with D possibly matching TRBD1 (5 bases). Per germline, CDR1 LNHDA and CDR2 SQIVND (reference sequence). The CDR3 length is 13 residues. The ends were cut back, 5 bases at V and 3 bases at J, with 10 bases in the middle. The CDR3 DNA is TGTGCCAGTAGTGCGGACAAGGACTATGGCTACACCTTC. Its protein product is CASSADKDYGYTF.

The V call is TRBV30, the J call TRBJ1-2, with D unresolved. Germline CDR1 reads GTSNPN; CDR2 reads SVGIG (reference sequence). The V gene lost 2 bases and the J gene lost 1 base, with 5 bases spanning the gap. There are 12 residues in the CDR3. This chain's CDR3 is CAWSPINYGYTF. The DNA for the CDR3 is TGTGCCTGGAGTCCCATTAACTATGGCTACACCTTC.

The chain uses TRBV12-5 and TRBJ1-1; no reliable D call. The CDR3 extends over 14 amino acids. Germline CDR1 LGHNT, CDR2 FRNRAP. V dropped 1 base and J dropped 3 bases, with 9 bases sitting between them. The CDR3, as DNA: TGTGCTAGTGGTTTGGAAGGCAGGCACACTGAAGCTTTCTTT. Translation gives CASGLEGRHTEAFF. Full variable domain (missing parts from reference TRBV12-5 and TRBJ1-1): DARVTQTPRHKVTEMGQEVTMRCQPILGHNTVFWYRQTMMQGLELLAYFRNRAPLDDSGMPKDRFSAEMPDATLATLKIQPSEPRDSAVYFCASGLEGRHTEAFFGQGTRLTVV.

The chain joins TRBV18 to TRBJ1-4, with a possible D match to TRBD1 (6 bases). The ends were cut back, 6 bases at V and 7 bases at J, with 18 bases in the middle. Germline V gene data show CDR1 as KGHSH and CDR2 as LQKENI. The CDR3 runs to 15 residues. The CDR3 DNA sequence: TGTGCCAGCTCGTTCCAAAGGGGGGCCTCTGAAAAACTGTTTTTT. This gives the protein CASSFQRGASEKLFF.

The chain employs TRBV25-1 and TRBJ2-7; D perhaps matches TRBD1 (6 bases). Germline CDR1 MGHDK, CDR2 SYGVNS. V was trimmed by 4 bases and J by 9 bases, leaving 22 bases between them. The CDR3 extends over 15 amino acids. CDR3 nucleotides: TGTGCCAGCAGTGCGTTTTCAGGGGCTATGGTGGGGCAGTACTTC. It translates to CASSAFSGAMVGQYF.

V and J are TRBV27 and TRBJ2-3; no clear D gene. Trimming cost V 3 bases and J 1 base, with 11 bases left between them. The germline gives CDR1 MNHEY, CDR2 SMNVEV (reference sequence). This CDR3 contains 15 residues. This CDR3 is CASSFRRTGTDTQYF. The CDR3 DNA sequence: TGTGCCAGCAGTTTCCGGCGGACGGGCACAGATACGCAGTATTTT.

This clone appeared a single time. The chain couples TRBV27 to TRBJ2-7; 10 bases line up with TRBD2. The V gene end was trimmed by 3 bases and the J gene end by 2 bases; junction bases not matched to a gene: 4. Germline lookup yields CDR1 MNHEY and CDR2 SMNVEV (reference sequence). The CDR3 runs to 15 residues. CDR3 residues: CASSFGLAGAYEQYF. CDR3 coding DNA: TGTGCCAGCAGTTTCGGTCTAGCGGGAGCCTACGAGCAGTACTTC.

In its sample, this clone was seen once. The V call is TRBV29-1, the J call TRBJ2-5, with 7 bases lining up with TRBD2. The V gene's germline CDR1 is SQVTM and CDR2 ANQGSEA. The CDR3 is 15 amino acids. V trimming: 3 bases; J trimming: 7 bases; junction bases outside the gene matches: 14. CDR3 nucleotide sequence: TGCAGCGTTGACTCTGCGGTTGAGGCTAGCGGGACCCAGTACTTC. Translating gives CSVDSAVEASGTQYF.